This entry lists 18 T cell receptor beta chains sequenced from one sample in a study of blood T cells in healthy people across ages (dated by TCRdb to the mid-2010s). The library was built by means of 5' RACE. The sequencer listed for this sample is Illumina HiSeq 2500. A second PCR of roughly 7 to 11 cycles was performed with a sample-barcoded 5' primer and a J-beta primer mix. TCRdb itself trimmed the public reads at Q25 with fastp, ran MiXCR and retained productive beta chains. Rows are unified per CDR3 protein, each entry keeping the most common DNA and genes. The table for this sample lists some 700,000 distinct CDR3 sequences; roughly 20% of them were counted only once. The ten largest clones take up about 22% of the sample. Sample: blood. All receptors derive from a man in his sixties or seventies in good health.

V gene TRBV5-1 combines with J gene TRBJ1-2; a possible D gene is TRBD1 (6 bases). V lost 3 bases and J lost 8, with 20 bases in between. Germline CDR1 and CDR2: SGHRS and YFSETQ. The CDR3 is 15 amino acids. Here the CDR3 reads CASSSLTGFLGGYTF. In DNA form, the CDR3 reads TGCGCCAGCAGCTCACTGACAGGCTTTCTTGGAGGCTACACCTTC.

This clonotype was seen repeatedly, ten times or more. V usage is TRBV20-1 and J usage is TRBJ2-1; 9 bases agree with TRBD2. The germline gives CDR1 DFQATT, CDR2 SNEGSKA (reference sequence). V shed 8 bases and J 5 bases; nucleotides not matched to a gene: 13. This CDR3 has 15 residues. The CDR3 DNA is TGCAGTACCCTAGCGGGACGGCCCCCCCACAATGAGCAGTTCTTC. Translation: CSTLAGRPPHNEQFF.

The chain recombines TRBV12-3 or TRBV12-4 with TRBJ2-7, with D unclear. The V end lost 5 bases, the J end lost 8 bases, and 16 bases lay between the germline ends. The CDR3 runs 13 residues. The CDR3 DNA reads TGTGCCAGCAGTCCCGAGGTAAGGCGTAAGCAGTACGTC. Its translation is CASSPEVRRKQYV.

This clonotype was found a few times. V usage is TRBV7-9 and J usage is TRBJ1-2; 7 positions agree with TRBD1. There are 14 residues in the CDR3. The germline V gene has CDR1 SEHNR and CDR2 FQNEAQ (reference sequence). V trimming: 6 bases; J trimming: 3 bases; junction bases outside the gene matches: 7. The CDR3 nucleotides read TGTGCCAGCAGAGAGACAGGGTCCCACTATGGCTACACCTTC. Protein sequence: CASRETGSHYGYTF. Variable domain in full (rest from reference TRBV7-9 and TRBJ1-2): DTGVSQNPRHKITKRGQNVTFRCDPISEHNRLYWYRQTLGQGPEFLTYFQNEAQLEKSRLLSDRFSAERPKGSFSTLEIQRTEQGDSAMYLCASRETGSHYGYTFGSGTRLTVV.

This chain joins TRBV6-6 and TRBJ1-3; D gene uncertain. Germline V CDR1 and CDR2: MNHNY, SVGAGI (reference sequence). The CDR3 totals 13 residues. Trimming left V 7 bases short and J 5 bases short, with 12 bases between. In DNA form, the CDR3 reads TGTGCCAGCACCTCCGGAGGAAGAAACACCATATATTTT. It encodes CASTSGGRNTIYF.

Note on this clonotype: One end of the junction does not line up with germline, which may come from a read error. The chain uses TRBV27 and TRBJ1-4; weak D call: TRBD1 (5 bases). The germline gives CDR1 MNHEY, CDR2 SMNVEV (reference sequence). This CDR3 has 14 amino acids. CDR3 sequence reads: CATSPGRTNEKLFF. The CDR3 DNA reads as TGTGCCACCAGTCCGGGACGAACTAATGAAAAACTGTTTTTT.

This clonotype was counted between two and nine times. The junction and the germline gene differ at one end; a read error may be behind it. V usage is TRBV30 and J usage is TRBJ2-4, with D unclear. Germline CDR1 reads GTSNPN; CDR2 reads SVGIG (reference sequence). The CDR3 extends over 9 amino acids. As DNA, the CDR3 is TGTGCCTGGACCGATCCACAGAGATTC. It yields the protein CAWTDPQRF.

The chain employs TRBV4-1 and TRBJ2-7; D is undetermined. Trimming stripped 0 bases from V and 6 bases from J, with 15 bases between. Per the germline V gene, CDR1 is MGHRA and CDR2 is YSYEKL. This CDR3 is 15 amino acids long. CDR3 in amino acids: CASSQDAAPKGEQYF. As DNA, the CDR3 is TGCGCCAGCAGCCAAGACGCCGCCCCGAAGGGCGAGCAGTACTTC.

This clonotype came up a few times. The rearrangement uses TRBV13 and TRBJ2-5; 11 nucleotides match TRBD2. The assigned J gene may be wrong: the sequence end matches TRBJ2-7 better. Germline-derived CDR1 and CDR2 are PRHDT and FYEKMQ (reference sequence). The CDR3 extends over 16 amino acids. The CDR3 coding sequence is TGTGCCAGCAGCCCACGTCCTAGCGGGGGGTCTTACGAGCAGTACTTC. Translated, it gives CASSPRPSGGSYEQYF.

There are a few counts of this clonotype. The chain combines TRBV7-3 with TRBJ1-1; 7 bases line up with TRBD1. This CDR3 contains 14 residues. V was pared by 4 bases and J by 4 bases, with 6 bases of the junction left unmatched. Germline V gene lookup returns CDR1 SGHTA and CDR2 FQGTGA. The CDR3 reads CASSSSQGVTEAFF. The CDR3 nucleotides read TGTGCCAGCAGCTCATCCCAGGGGGTCACTGAAGCTTTCTTT.

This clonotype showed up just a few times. The CDR3 here is CASSLVLVGTDTQYF. DNA of the CDR3: TGTGCCAGCAGCTTAGTATTAGTAGGAACAGATACGCAGTATTTT. This chain uses TRBV7-2 with TRBJ2-3; D gene ambiguous. V was clipped by 1 base and J by 3 bases, with 11 bases between them. The germline V gene encodes CDR1 SGHTA and CDR2 FQGNSA. The CDR3 has 15 residues.

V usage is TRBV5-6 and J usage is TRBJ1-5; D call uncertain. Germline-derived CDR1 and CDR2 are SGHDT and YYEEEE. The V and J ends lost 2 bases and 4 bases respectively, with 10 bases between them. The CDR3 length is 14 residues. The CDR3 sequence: CASSFRAQNQPQHF. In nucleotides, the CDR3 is TGTGCCAGCAGCTTTAGGGCGCAAAATCAGCCCCAGCATTTT.

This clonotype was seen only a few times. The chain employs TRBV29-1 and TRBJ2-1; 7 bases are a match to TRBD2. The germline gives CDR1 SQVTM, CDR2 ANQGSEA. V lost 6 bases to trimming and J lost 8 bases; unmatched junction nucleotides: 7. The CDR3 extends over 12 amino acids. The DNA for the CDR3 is TGCAGCGTGGATGTCGCGGGGGATGAGCAGTTCTTC. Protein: CSVDVAGDEQFF.

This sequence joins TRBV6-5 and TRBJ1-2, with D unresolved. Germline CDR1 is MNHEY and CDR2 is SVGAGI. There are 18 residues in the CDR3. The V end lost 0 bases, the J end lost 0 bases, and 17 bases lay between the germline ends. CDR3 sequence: CASSYSWEEKIANYGYTF. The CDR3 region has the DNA TGTGCCAGCAGTTACTCCTGGGAAGAAAAGATAGCTAACTATGGCTACACCTTC.

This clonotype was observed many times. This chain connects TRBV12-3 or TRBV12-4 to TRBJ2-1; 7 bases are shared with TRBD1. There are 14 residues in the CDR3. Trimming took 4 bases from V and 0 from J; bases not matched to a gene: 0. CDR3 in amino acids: CASSWDSSYNEQFF. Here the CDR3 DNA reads TGTGCCAGCAGTTGGGACAGCTCCTACAATGAGCAGTTCTTC.

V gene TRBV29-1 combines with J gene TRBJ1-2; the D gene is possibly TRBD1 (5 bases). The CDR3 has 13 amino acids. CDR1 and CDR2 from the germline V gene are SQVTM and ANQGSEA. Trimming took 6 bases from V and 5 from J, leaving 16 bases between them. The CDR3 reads CSVISGRTYGYTF. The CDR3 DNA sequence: TGCAGCGTCATCTCGGGACGGACTTATGGCTACACCTTC.

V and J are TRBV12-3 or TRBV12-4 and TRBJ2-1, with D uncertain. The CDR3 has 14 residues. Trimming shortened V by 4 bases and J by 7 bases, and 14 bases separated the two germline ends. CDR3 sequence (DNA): TGTGCCAGCAGTTACCCCCATTTGAGGAATGAGCAGTTCTTC. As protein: CASSYPHLRNEQFF.

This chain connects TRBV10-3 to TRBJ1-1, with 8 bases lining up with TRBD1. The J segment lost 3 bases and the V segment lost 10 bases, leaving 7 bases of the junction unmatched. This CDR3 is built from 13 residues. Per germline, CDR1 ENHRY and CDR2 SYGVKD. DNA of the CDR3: TGTGCCACCCGACAGACAGGGGACACTGAAGCTTTCTTT. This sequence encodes CATRQTGDTEAFF.